The 8 T cell receptor beta chains reported below all come from one sample, sequenced in a study of Graves' ophthalmopathy and Graves' hyperthyroidism. Scientists amplified the TCR beta CDR3 regions from RNA transcripts. The first round was an RT-PCR with HTBI primers, and the second round was a multiplex PCR. Each CDR3 protein gets one entry after TCRdb re-called the multiplex PCR reads with MiXCR. The data show a few hundred thousand distinct CDR3 sequences, roughly 40% seen once. Material for sequencing was peripheral blood or thyroid tissue (not recorded which). The receptors derive from an adult man with Graves' hyperthyroidism.

There are many counts of this clonotype. The chain is built from TRBV2 and TRBJ1-1; the D gene is possibly TRBD1 (5 bases). There are 16 residues in the CDR3. The V end lost 7 bases, the J end lost 4 bases, and 22 bases lay between the germline ends. Germline V lookup: CDR1 SNHLY, CDR2 FYNNEI. CDR3 nucleotide sequence: TGTGCCAGCACAAAGGACGGGCAGGGAATTGGCACTGAAGCTTTCTTT. It specifies CASTKDGQGIGTEAFF.

The chain recombines TRBV5-1 with TRBJ2-7, with D perhaps matching TRBD2 (5 bases). The J call may be in error: the DNA end matches TRBJ2-1 better. CDR3 length equals 14 residues. The V gene's germline CDR1 is SGHRS and CDR2 YFSETQ. The CDR3 sequence: CASSAEVPYNEQFF. The DNA for the CDR3 is TGCGCCAGCAGCGCGGAGGTTCCCTACAATGAGCAGTTCTTC.

This clonotype has more than one count but fewer than ten. The gene calls are TRBV7-3 and TRBJ2-7; 7 bases are a match to TRBD1. Trimming took 4 bases from V and 2 from J; bases not matched to a gene: 8. This CDR3 spans 15 amino acids. Germline assignment: CDR1 SGHTA and CDR2 FQGTGA. CDR3 sequence: CASSSSWDRPYEQYF. In nucleotides, the CDR3 is TGTGCCAGCAGCTCTAGTTGGGACAGACCCTACGAGCAGTACTTC.

This clonotype has a count of ten or more. The genes are TRBV5-1 and TRBJ2-7; a weak D match, TRBD2 (5 bases). V gave up 4 bases and J gave up 2 bases, with 16 bases separating them. Per germline, CDR1 SGHRS and CDR2 YFSETQ. CDR3 length: 15 amino acids. The CDR3 sequence: CASSPTEAPTYEQYF. The CDR3 coding sequence is TGCGCCAGCAGCCCAACGGAGGCCCCTACCTACGAGCAGTACTTC.

This clonotype came up many times. The chain couples TRBV6-5 to TRBJ1-2, with 7 bases fitting TRBD1. CDR1 and CDR2 (germline): MNHEY, SVGAGI. After removal of 4 bases from V and 4 bases from J, the junction contained 6 bases not matched to a gene. The CDR3 runs 14 residues. The CDR3 protein is CASSWGQQSYGYTF. CDR3 coding DNA: TGTGCCAGCAGTTGGGGACAGCAATCCTATGGCTACACCTTC.

This clonotype occurred a few times. The genes are TRBV4-1 and TRBJ1-5, with D possibly matching TRBD1 (6 bases). The CDR3 runs 14 residues. With 5 bases removed from V and 2 bases from J, the gap between germline ends came to 10 bases. The germline V gene has CDR1 MGHRA and CDR2 YSYEKL. The CDR3 DNA sequence: TGCGCCAGCAGCTTGGGACATGGCAATCAGCCCCAGCATTTT. This sequence encodes CASSLGHGNQPQHF.

V usage is TRBV5-6 and J usage is TRBJ1-6; 7 nucleotides align to TRBD1. The CDR3 is 16 residues long. After removal of 4 bases from V and 7 bases from J, the junction contained 11 bases not matched to a gene. Per the germline V gene, CDR1 is SGHDT and CDR2 is YYEEEE. In DNA, the CDR3 is TGTGCCAGCAGCCCCCGGACAGGTATGCGGAATTCACCCCTCCACTTT. This translates into CASSPRTGMRNSPLHF.

J is TRBJ1-6 and V is TRBV10-3, with D unresolved. Germline V gene lookup returns CDR1 ENHRY and CDR2 SYGVKD. This CDR3 spans 14 amino acids. V was clipped by 6 bases and J by 7 bases, with 13 bases between them. The CDR3 nucleotides are TGTGCCATCAGGGGCTGGACGGAGAATTCACCCCTCCACTTT. Translation gives CAIRGWTENSPLHF.